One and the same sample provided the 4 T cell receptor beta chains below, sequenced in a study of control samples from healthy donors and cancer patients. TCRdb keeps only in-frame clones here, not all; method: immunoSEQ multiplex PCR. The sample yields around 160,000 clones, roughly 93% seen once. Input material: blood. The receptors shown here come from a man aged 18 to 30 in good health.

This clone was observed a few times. CDR3 coding DNA: TGTGCCAGCAGCCAAGGGGCGAACACTGAAGCTTTCTTT. It is translated as CASSQGANTEAFF. This chain links TRBV3-1 (or the pseudogene TRBV3-2) with TRBJ1-1; D gene uncertain. V was clipped by 1 base and J by 1 base, with 4 bases between them. The CDR3 totals 13 residues. CDR1 is LGHDT and CDR2 is YNNKEL in the germline V gene (reference sequence).

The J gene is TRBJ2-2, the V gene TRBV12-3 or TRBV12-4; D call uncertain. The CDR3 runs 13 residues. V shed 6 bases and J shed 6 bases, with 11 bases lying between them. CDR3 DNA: TGTGCCAGCAGCTTCGGGTGGGCCGGGGAGCTGTTTTTT. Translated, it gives CASSFGWAGELFF.

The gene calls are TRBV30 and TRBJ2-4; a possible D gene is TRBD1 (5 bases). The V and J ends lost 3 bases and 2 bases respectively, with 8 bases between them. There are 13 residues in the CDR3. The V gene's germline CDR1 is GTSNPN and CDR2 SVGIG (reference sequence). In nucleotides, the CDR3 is TGTGCCTGGAGCCAGGGCCCCAAAAACATTCAGTACTTC. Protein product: CAWSQGPKNIQYF.

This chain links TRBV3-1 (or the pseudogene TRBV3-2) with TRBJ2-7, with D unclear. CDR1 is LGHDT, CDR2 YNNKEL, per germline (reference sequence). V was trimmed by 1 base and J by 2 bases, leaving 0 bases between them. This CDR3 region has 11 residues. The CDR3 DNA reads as TGTGCCAGCAGCCAAGCCTACGAGCAGTACTTC. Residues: CASSQAYEQYF.